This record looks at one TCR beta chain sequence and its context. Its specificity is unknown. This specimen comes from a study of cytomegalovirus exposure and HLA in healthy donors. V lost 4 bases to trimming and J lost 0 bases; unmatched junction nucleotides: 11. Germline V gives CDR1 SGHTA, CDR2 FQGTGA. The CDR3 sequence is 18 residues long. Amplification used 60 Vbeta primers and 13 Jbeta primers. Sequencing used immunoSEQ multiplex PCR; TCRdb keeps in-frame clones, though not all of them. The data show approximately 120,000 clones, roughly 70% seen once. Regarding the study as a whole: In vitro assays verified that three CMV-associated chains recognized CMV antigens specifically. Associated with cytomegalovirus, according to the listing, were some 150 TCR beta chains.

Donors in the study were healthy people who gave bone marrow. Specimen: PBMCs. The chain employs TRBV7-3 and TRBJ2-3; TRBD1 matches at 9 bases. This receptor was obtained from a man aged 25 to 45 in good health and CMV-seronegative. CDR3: CASSSYHSGTGSTDTQYF. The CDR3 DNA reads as TGTGCCAGCAGCTCTTACCACTCCGGGACAGGGAGCACAGATACGCAGTATTTT.